A selection of T cell receptor beta chains follows, all from one sample in a study of T cell changes during pregnancy in multiple sclerosis. Assay used: immunoSEQ multiplex PCR; TCRdb lists only in-frame clones, some missing. The sample yields 50,000 to 65,000 clones, about 92% seen once. The input for sequencing was peripheral blood, taken in the first trimester of pregnancy. These receptors were collected from a female donor with multiple sclerosis, enrolled in a pregnancy study. Both conserved end residues are part of each CDR3. Each record gives: J gene, clone size, D gene, V gene, CDR3 protein, CDR3 DNA. The D gene is left open where the match is weak. Rows may omit the clone size; those that give it use once, few, many or a size class.

J gene: TRBJ2-2; clone size: NA; D gene: TRBD1; V gene: TRBV5-1; CDR3 protein: CASSLDRGTGELFF; CDR3 DNA: TGCGCCAGCAGCTTGGACAGGGGTACCGGGGAGCTGTTTTTT
J gene: TRBJ2-5; clone size: NA; D gene: TRBD1; V gene: TRBV7-3; CDR3 protein: CASSLGQGPQETQYF; CDR3 DNA: TGTGCCAGCAGCCTAGGACAGGGCCCTCAAGAGACCCAGTACTTC
J gene: TRBJ1-1; clone size: NA; D gene: NA; V gene: TRBV7-3; CDR3 protein: CASSLSGSATEAFF; CDR3 DNA: TGTGCCAGCAGCTTGTCCGGGTCGGCCACTGAAGCTTTCTTT
J gene: TRBJ2-1; clone size: NA; D gene: TRBD2; V gene: TRBV7-9; CDR3 protein: CASRLSGGLSEQFF; CDR3 DNA: TGTGCCAGCCGGCTAAGCGGGGGATTAAGTGAGCAGTTCTTC
J gene: TRBJ2-7; clone size: NA; D gene: NA; V gene: TRBV2; CDR3 protein: CASTTGTLFHEQYF; CDR3 DNA: TGTGCCAGCACCACCGGGACTCTCTTCCACGAGCAGTACTTC
J gene: TRBJ1-3; clone size: NA; D gene: NA; V gene: TRBV5-1; CDR3 protein: CASSSSNPGLQGNTIYF; CDR3 DNA: TGCGCCAGCAGCTCCAGTAACCCGGGACTCCAGGGAAACACCATATATTTT
J gene: TRBJ2-2; clone size: NA; D gene: NA; V gene: TRBV7-9; CDR3 protein: CASSFQRTANTGELFF; CDR3 DNA: TGTGCCAGCAGCTTTCAACGGACAGCGAACACCGGGGAGCTGTTTTTT
J gene: TRBJ2-1; clone size: NA; D gene: NA; V gene: TRBV7-9; CDR3 protein: CASVLGAPNEQFF; CDR3 DNA: TGTGCCAGCGTCTTAGGGGCCCCGAATGAGCAGTTCTTC
J gene: TRBJ2-7; clone size: NA; D gene: NA; V gene: TRBV18; CDR3 protein: CASSPPSRQAPWPYEQYF; CDR3 DNA: TGTGCCAGCTCACCACCGTCCCGCCAGGCTCCCTGGCCATACGAGCAGTACTTC
J gene: TRBJ2-4; clone size: NA; D gene: TRBD2; V gene: TRBV9; CDR3 protein: CASSSGRGPNIQYF; CDR3 DNA: TGTGCCAGCAGCTCGGGGAGGGGCCCAAACATTCAGTACTTC
J gene: TRBJ2-7; clone size: once; D gene: NA; V gene: TRBV9; CDR3 protein: CASSVATGSGYEQYF; CDR3 DNA: TGTGCCAGCAGCGTAGCTACGGGTTCGGGCTACGAGCAGTACTTC
J gene: TRBJ2-1; clone size: NA; D gene: TRBD1; V gene: TRBV10-3; CDR3 protein: CAISSNRGSYNEQFF; CDR3 DNA: TGTGCCATCAGTTCTAACAGGGGCTCCTACAATGAGCAGTTCTTC
J gene: TRBJ1-3; clone size: NA; D gene: TRBD1; V gene: TRBV6-1; CDR3 protein: CASRQKTGGRDTIYF; CDR3 DNA: TGTGCCAGCAGGCAAAAAACAGGGGGCCGGGACACCATATATTTT
J gene: TRBJ2-3; clone size: NA; D gene: NA; V gene: TRBV6-4; CDR3 protein: CASSDTSTDTQYF; CDR3 DNA: TGTGCCAGCAGTGACACTAGCACAGATACGCAGTATTTT
J gene: TRBJ1-4; clone size: NA; D gene: TRBD1; V gene: TRBV9; CDR3 protein: CASSQTGGNEKLFF; CDR3 DNA: TGTGCCAGCAGCCAGACAGGGGGGAATGAAAAACTGTTTTTT
J gene: TRBJ2-1; clone size: NA; D gene: TRBD2; V gene: TRBV7-2; CDR3 protein: CASSPEILAGAYNEQFF; CDR3 DNA: TGTGCCAGCAGCCCCGAGATACTAGCGGGGGCTTACAATGAGCAGTTCTTC
J gene: TRBJ2-5; clone size: once; D gene: NA; V gene: TRBV10-3; CDR3 protein: CATSGTNQETQYF; CDR3 DNA: TGTGCCACCTCCGGGACAAATCAAGAGACCCAGTACTTC
J gene: TRBJ1-1; clone size: NA; D gene: NA; V gene: TRBV29-1; CDR3 protein: CSAERGGSTEAFF; CDR3 DNA: TGCAGCGCCGAGCGGGGTGGGAGCACTGAAGCTTTCTTT
J gene: TRBJ2-3; clone size: NA; D gene: TRBD2; V gene: TRBV30; CDR3 protein: CAWSLGLATDTQYF; CDR3 DNA: TGTGCCTGGAGTTTGGGACTAGCCACAGATACGCAGTATTTT
J gene: TRBJ2-5; clone size: NA; D gene: TRBD2; V gene: TRBV6-6; CDR3 protein: CASSYFLAGSGTQYF; CDR3 DNA: TGTGCCAGCAGTTACTTTCTAGCGGGGAGCGGGACCCAGTACTTC
J gene: TRBJ1-3; clone size: NA; D gene: NA; V gene: TRBV27; CDR3 protein: CASSPQGKGNTIYF; CDR3 DNA: TGTGCCAGCAGTCCCCAGGGGAAAGGAAACACCATATATTTT
J gene: TRBJ1-6; clone size: NA; D gene: NA; V gene: TRBV7-3; CDR3 protein: CASRADSYNSPLHF; CDR3 DNA: TGTGCCAGCAGGGCGGACTCCTATAATTCACCCCTCCACTTT
J gene: TRBJ1-2; clone size: few; D gene: NA; V gene: TRBV7-9; CDR3 protein: CQAGGYTF; CDR3 DNA: TGTCAAGCGGGGGGCTACACCTTC
J gene: TRBJ2-7; clone size: NA; D gene: TRBD2; V gene: TRBV9; CDR3 protein: CASSVGAGGYEQYF; CDR3 DNA: TGTGCCAGCAGCGTAGGGGCGGGGGGCTACGAGCAGTACTTC
J gene: TRBJ1-2; clone size: NA; D gene: TRBD1; V gene: TRBV4-3; CDR3 protein: CASSRWDRGQSGYTF; CDR3 DNA: TGCGCCAGCAGCCGGTGGGACAGGGGGCAGAGTGGCTACACCTTC
J gene: TRBJ2-7; clone size: NA; D gene: NA; V gene: TRBV28; CDR3 protein: CASRRITGKLYEQYF; CDR3 DNA: TGTGCCAGCAGGAGGATTACAGGGAAACTCTACGAGCAGTACTTC
J gene: TRBJ1-1; clone size: NA; D gene: NA; V gene: TRBV7-2; CDR3 protein: CASEAAGRLPEAFF; CDR3 DNA: TGTGCCAGCGAGGCCGCGGGACGCCTACCTGAAGCTTTCTTT
J gene: TRBJ2-3; clone size: NA; D gene: TRBD2; V gene: TRBV27; CDR3 protein: CASSLSPPGRGTDTQYF; CDR3 DNA: TGTGCCAGCAGTTTATCCCCCCCGGGGAGGGGCACAGATACGCAGTATTTT
J gene: TRBJ1-1; clone size: NA; D gene: TRBD1; V gene: TRBV11-1; CDR3 protein: CASSPRDSAEAFF; CDR3 DNA: TGTGCCAGCAGCCCGCGGGACAGCGCTGAAGCTTTCTTT
J gene: TRBJ1-3; clone size: NA; D gene: TRBD1; V gene: TRBV19; CDR3 protein: CASSTGTASGNTIYF; CDR3 DNA: TGTGCCAGTAGCACGGGGACAGCTTCTGGAAACACCATATATTTT
J gene: TRBJ2-5; clone size: NA; D gene: NA; V gene: TRBV6-1; CDR3 protein: CASRTIQTQYF; CDR3 DNA: TGTGCCAGCCGGACTATTCAGACCCAGTACTTC
J gene: TRBJ1-2; clone size: NA; D gene: TRBD1; V gene: TRBV5-1; CDR3 protein: CASSFLAGTADGYTF; CDR3 DNA: TGCGCCAGCAGCTTCCTCGCCGGGACAGCAGATGGCTACACCTTC
J gene: TRBJ2-5; clone size: NA; D gene: TRBD2; V gene: TRBV4-3; CDR3 protein: CASSQGLLAGEETQYF; CDR3 DNA: TGCGCCAGCAGCCAAGGCCTACTAGCGGGGGAAGAGACCCAGTACTTC
J gene: TRBJ1-2; clone size: NA; D gene: TRBD1; V gene: TRBV19; CDR3 protein: CASSFGQVFYGYTF; CDR3 DNA: TGTGCCAGTAGTTTTGGACAGGTCTTCTATGGCTACACCTTC
J gene: TRBJ2-2; clone size: NA; D gene: TRBD2; V gene: TRBV27; CDR3 protein: CASSKFSGGAAGGELFF; CDR3 DNA: TGTGCCAGCAGTAAATTCAGCGGGGGGGCCGCGGGCGGGGAGCTGTTTTTT
J gene: TRBJ1-2; clone size: NA; D gene: NA; V gene: TRBV7-2; CDR3 protein: CASSQTNYGYTF; CDR3 DNA: TGTGCCAGCAGTCAAACTAACTATGGCTACACCTTC
J gene: TRBJ1-1; clone size: NA; D gene: NA; V gene: TRBV11-3; CDR3 protein: CASSLGPIGDAFF; CDR3 DNA: TGTGCCAGCAGCTTAGGGCCCATCGGAGACGCTTTCTTT
J gene: TRBJ2-7; clone size: NA; D gene: TRBD1; V gene: TRBV5-1; CDR3 protein: CASSYETGATYEQYF; CDR3 DNA: TGCGCCAGCAGCTACGAGACAGGGGCTACCTACGAGCAGTACTTC
J gene: TRBJ2-6; clone size: NA; D gene: NA; V gene: TRBV6-1; CDR3 protein: CASSEKGAGANVLTF; CDR3 DNA: TGTGCCAGCAGTGAGAAAGGGGCCGGGGCCAACGTCCTGACTTTC
J gene: TRBJ2-3; clone size: NA; D gene: TRBD1; V gene: TRBV11-3; CDR3 protein: CASSFGQGNTDTQYF; CDR3 DNA: TGTGCCAGCAGCTTTGGACAGGGAAACACAGATACGCAGTATTTT
J gene: TRBJ2-7; clone size: NA; D gene: NA; V gene: TRBV9; CDR3 protein: CASSLILETYEQYF; CDR3 DNA: TGTGCCAGCAGCCTAATCCTAGAAACCTACGAGCAGTACTTC
J gene: TRBJ2-3; clone size: NA; D gene: TRBD2; V gene: TRBV11-2; CDR3 protein: CASSGLAGGSTSTDTQYF; CDR3 DNA: TGTGCCAGCAGCGGACTAGCGGGGGGCAGTACTAGCACAGATACGCAGTATTTT
J gene: TRBJ2-5; clone size: once; D gene: TRBD2; V gene: TRBV19; CDR3 protein: CASSIASGGAFGETQYF; CDR3 DNA: TGTGCCAGTAGTATAGCTAGCGGGGGGGCCTTCGGGGAGACCCAGTACTTC
J gene: TRBJ2-7; clone size: NA; D gene: NA; V gene: TRBV27; CDR3 protein: CASSHLQVPYEQYF; CDR3 DNA: TGTGCCAGCAGTCACCTACAGGTTCCCTACGAGCAGTACTTC